This T cell receptor beta chain was retrieved from a study of control samples from healthy donors and cancer patients. This clone was seen a single time. Looked up from germline, CDR1 is MGHRA and CDR2 is YSYEKL. The CDR3 covers 18 residues. With V trimmed by 2 bases and J by 6 bases, 13 bases remained unmatched. Generated by immunoSEQ multiplex PCR, the TCRdb table keeps only in-frame clones and is missing some. The data contain some 79,000 clones, over 75% of them singletons. Sequencing was done on a sample of blood. The TCR was taken from a woman in her forties or fifties in good health. This chain joins TRBV4-1 and TRBJ2-7, with TRBD2 matching 13 bases. CDR3 in amino acids: CASSQRTSGRSLSGEQYF. The CDR3 coding sequence is TGCGCCAGCAGCCAAAGGACTAGCGGGAGATCCCTATCGGGCGAGCAGTACTTC.